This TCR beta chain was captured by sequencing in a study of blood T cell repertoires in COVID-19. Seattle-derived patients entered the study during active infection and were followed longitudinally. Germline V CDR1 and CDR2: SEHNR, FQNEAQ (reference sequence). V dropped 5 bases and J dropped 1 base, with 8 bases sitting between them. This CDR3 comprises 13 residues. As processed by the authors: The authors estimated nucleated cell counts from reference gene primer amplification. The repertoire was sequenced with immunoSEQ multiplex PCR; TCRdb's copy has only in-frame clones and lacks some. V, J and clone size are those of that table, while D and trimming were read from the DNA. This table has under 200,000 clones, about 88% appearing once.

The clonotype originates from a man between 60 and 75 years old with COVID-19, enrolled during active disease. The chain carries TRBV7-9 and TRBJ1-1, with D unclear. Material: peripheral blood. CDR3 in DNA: TGTGCCAGCAGCACAAGATCGAACACTGAAGCTTTCTTT. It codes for CASSTRSNTEAFF.